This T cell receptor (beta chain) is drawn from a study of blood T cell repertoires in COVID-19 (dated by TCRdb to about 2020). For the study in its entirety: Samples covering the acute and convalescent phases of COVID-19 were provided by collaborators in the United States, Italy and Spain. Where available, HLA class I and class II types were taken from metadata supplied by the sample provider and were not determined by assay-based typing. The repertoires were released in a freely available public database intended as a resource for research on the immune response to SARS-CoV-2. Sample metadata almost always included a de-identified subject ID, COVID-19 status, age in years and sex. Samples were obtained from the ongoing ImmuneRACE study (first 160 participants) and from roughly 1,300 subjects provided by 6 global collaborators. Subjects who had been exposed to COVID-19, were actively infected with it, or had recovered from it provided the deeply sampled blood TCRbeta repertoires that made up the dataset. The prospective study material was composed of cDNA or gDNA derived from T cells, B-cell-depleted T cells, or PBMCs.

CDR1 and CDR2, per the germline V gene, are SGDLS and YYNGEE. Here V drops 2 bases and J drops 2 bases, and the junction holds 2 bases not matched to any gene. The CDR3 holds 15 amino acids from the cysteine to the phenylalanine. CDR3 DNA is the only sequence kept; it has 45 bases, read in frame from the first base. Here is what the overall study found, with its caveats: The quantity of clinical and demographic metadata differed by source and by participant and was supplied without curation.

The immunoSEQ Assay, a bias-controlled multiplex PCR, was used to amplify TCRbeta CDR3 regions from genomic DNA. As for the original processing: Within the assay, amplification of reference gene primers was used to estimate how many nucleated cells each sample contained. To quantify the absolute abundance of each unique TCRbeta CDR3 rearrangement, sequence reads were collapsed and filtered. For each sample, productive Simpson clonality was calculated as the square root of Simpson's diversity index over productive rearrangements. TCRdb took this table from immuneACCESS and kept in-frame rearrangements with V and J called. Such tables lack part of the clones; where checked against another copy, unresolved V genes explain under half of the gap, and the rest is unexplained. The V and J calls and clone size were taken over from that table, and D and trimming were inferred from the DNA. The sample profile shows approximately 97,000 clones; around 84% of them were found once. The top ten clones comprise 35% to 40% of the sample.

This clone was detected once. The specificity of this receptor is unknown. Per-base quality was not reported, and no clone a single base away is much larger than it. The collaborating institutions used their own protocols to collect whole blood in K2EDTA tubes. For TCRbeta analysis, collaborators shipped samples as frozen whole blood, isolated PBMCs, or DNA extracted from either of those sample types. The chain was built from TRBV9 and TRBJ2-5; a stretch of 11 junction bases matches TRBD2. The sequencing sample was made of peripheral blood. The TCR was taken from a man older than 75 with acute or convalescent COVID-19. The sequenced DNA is TGTGCCAGCAGCGTCGGGACTAGCGGTCAAGAGACCCAGTACTTC. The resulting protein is CASSVGTSGQETQYF.